The rows below give T cell receptor beta chains drawn from one sample of a study of human T cells and chemical hapten exposure. TCRdb ran MiXCR on the RACE reads and lists one entry per CDR3 protein. This sample has 70,000 to 90,000 distinct CDR3 sequences; 10% to 12% occur once, and the top ten carry roughly 3.7%. Source: whole blood, taken in connection with sensitization to the hapten diphenylcyclopropenone (DPC). The receptors shown here come from a woman between 45 and 65 years old with alopecia areata. Some clones in this sample may be carry-over from other donors' samples. The CDR3 runs from the conserved cysteine through the conserved F or W. The D gene is left open where the match is weak. Clone size is shown for a subset of rows, as once, few, many or a class of expanded clone.

clone_size j_call v_call d_call cdr3_aa cdr3_nt
many TRBJ1-2 TRBV5-1 NA CASSLEGRDLNGYTF TGCGCCAGCAGCTTGGAGGGCAGGGACCTCAATGGCTACACCTTC
NA TRBJ2-2 TRBV7-2 TRBD2 CASRTSSANTGELFF TGTGCCAGCAGGACTAGCAGCGCGAACACCGGGGAGCTGTTTTTT
NA TRBJ2-2 TRBV28 NA CASMWNTGELFF TGTGCCAGCATGTGGAACACCGGGGAGCTGTTTTTT
NA TRBJ2-5 TRBV5-1 NA CASSITQVQETQYF TGCGCCAGCAGCATAACACAGGTACAAGAGACCCAGTACTTC
many TRBJ2-5 TRBV29-1 TRBD1 CSVAPLRDRGRETQYF TGCAGCGTTGCCCCATTGCGGGACAGGGGACGGGAGACCCAGTACTTC
many TRBJ2-7 TRBV9 NA CASSVGGSSYEQYF TGTGCCAGCAGCGTAGGGGGCAGCTCCTACGAGCAGTACTTC
NA TRBJ2-2 TRBV20-1 NA CSARRSGELFF TGCAGTGCTAGGAGGTCAGGGGAGCTGTTTTTT
NA TRBJ1-5 TRBV5-5 NA CASSLRTESNQPQHF TGTGCCAGCAGCTTGCGGACAGAGAGCAATCAGCCCCAGCATTTT
NA TRBJ1-2 TRBV20-1 TRBD1 CSARKAGGIYGYTF TGCAGTGCTAGAAAGGCAGGGGGCATCTATGGCTACACCTTC
few TRBJ1-5 TRBV28 NA CASSFLQGSNQPQHF TGTGCCAGCAGTTTCCTACAGGGTAGCAATCAGCCCCAGCATTTT
NA TRBJ1-6 TRBV6-6 NA CASSINPYNSPLHF TGTGCCAGCAGCATAAACCCCTATAATTCACCCCTCCACTTT
many TRBJ2-2 TRBV5-4 TRBD2 CASSLVPAGGAGELFF TGTGCCAGCAGCTTGGTGCCAGCGGGAGGGGCCGGGGAGCTGTTTTTT
many TRBJ2-5 TRBV7-3 TRBD1 CASSFGTALQETQYF TGTGCCAGCAGCTTCGGGACAGCCCTTCAAGAGACCCAGTACTTC
few TRBJ2-1 TRBV29-1 TRBD1 CSRTGPGRYNEQFF TGCAGTAGGACAGGGCCCGGAAGATACAATGAGCAGTTCTTC
few TRBJ1-1 TRBV11-2 NA CASSLSWLWGPEAFF TGTGCCAGCAGCTTAAGTTGGCTGTGGGGACCTGAAGCTTTCTTT
many TRBJ2-5 TRBV20-1 NA CSARDRQGRVTQYF TGCAGTGCTAGAGATCGGCAGGGGCGAGTGACCCAGTACTTC
many TRBJ1-5 TRBV7-2 NA CASSLALNQPQHF TGTGCCAGCAGCTTAGCCCTCAATCAGCCCCAGCATTTT
many TRBJ2-7 TRBV7-2 NA CASSLVPAGRPEQYF TGTGCCAGCAGCTTAGTCCCCGCTGGAAGGCCCGAGCAGTACTTC
many TRBJ2-5 TRBV27 TRBD2 CASSPGPGLAGRVETQYF TGTGCCAGCAGTCCAGGCCCGGGACTAGCGGGAAGGGTAGAGACCCAGTACTTC
NA TRBJ2-1 TRBV29-1 NA CSGYRSHNEQFF TGCAGCGGATATCGAAGTCACAATGAGCAGTTCTTC